A selection of T cell receptor beta chains follows, all from one sample in a study of a mutant IDH1 vaccine in newly diagnosed glioma. Their cognate antigens are unknown. TCRdb keeps only in-frame clones here, not all; method: immunoSEQ multiplex PCR. Counted here are about 40,000 clones, 75% to 85% occurring once; the ten biggest clones make up about 14%. The sequencing used peripheral blood mononuclear cells (PBMCs), collected from a glioma patient whose treatment included an IDH1 peptide vaccine. The receptor source for this set is a woman aged 25 to 45 with glioma. Some clones in this sample may be carry-over from other donors' samples. CDR3s include the opening cysteine and the closing phenylalanine or tryptophan. The order of the fields is D gene, V gene, J gene, clone size, CDR3 DNA, CDR3 protein. A D gene is named only where the DNA matches it firmly. A row's size may be missing; if present it is once, few, many or a size class.

NA	TRBV7-8	TRBJ1-5	few	TGTGCCAGCAGCTTGGAGACCTGTCAGCCCCAGCATTTT	CASSLETCQPQHF
NA	TRBV30	TRBJ2-2	NA	TGTGCCTGGAGTAACCGGGGAAACACCGGGGAGCTGTTTTTT	CAWSNRGNTGELFF
TRBD2	TRBV25-1	TRBJ2-5	NA	TGTGCCAGCAGGAAGAGCGGGAGTGCCGGGGAGACCCAGTACTTC	CASRKSGSAGETQYF
TRBD1	TRBV30	TRBJ2-7	NA	TGTGCCTGGGGAGGGACAGGGGGTTACGAGCAGTACTTC	CAWGGTGGYEQYF
NA	TRBV13	TRBJ1-1	few	TGTGCCAGCAGCTTAGGGAAGGGGGAAGCTTTCTTT	CASSLGKGEAFF
NA	TRBV19	TRBJ1-2	NA	TGTGCCAGTAGTATTTTGTGGGATGCTGCCTACACCTTC	CASSILWDAAYTF
NA	TRBV30	TRBJ2-1	NA	TGTGCCTCCCGGGACCTCTCGGTAATAAATGAGCAGTTCTTC	CASRDLSVINEQFF
TRBD2	TRBV6-5	TRBJ2-7	NA	TGTGCCAGCAGCCGGACTAGCGTGAGCTCCTACGAGCAGTACTTC	CASSRTSVSSYEQYF
NA	TRBV4-1	TRBJ1-2	NA	TGCGCCAGCAGCCAAGCTCAGGCAGTGGTGGGCTACACCTTC	CASSQAQAVVGYTF
TRBD2	TRBV2	TRBJ2-7	NA	TGTGCCAGCAGCAGTCCCGGGACTAGGTCCCACGAGCAGTACTTC	CASSSPGTRSHEQYF
TRBD1	TRBV4-1	TRBJ2-2	NA	TGCGCCAGCAGCCACCTCGCCCGGGACAGGGACACCGGGGAGCTGTTTTTT	CASSHLARDRDTGELFF
NA	TRBV5-1	TRBJ1-1	NA	TGCGCCAGCAGCCCGGGACATTCCGAAAGGGGCACTGAAGCTTTCTTT	CASSPGHSERGTEAFF
NA	TRBV4-1	TRBJ1-2	NA	TGCGCCAGCAGCCAAGATCCAGCAGGGAGCATGGATGGCTACACCTTC	CASSQDPAGSMDGYTF
TRBD1	TRBV4-1	TRBJ2-2	few	TGCGCCAGCAGCCACCGACAGGGGGAAGCCGGGGAGCTGTTTTTT	CASSHRQGEAGELFF
NA	TRBV5-1	TRBJ1-1	NA	TGCGCCAGCAGCCTAGGTAGCGGCAGACAAGAAGCTTTCTTT	CASSLGSGRQEAFF
NA	TRBV2	TRBJ1-3	NA	TGTGCCAGCAGCCACTACTCTGGAAACACCATATATTTT	CASSHYSGNTIYF
NA	TRBV6-1	TRBJ2-7	NA	TGTGCCAGCAGCCCCACAGCAGTAGGAGAGCAGTACTTC	CASSPTAVGEQYF
NA	TRBV29-1	TRBJ1-4	NA	TGCAGCGTGCCCGGGAACAATGAAAAACTGTTTTTT	CSVPGNNEKLFF
NA	TRBV15	TRBJ1-2	NA	TGTGCCACCAGCAAAGAGGGGTATGGCTACACCTTC	CATSKEGYGYTF
NA	TRBV9	TRBJ2-3	NA	TGTGCCAGCAGCCCCCCTTTAACCGGTACGCAGTATTTT	CASSPPLTGTQYF
TRBD1	TRBV30	TRBJ2-3	once	TGTGCCTGGAGTGGCACAGGGGGGATCGCAGATACGCAGTATTTT	CAWSGTGGIADTQYF
NA	TRBV5-4	TRBJ2-5	NA	TGTGCCAGCAGCTTGTGGGGGGAAGAGACCCAGTACTTC	CASSLWGEETQYF
NA	TRBV18	TRBJ2-3	once	TGTGCCAGCTCACCATGGGAGGGCACAGATACGCAGTATTTT	CASSPWEGTDTQYF
NA	TRBV10-2	TRBJ1-1	medium-sized	TGCGCCAGCAGTGAGAAGTTCATGAACACTGAAGCTTTCTTT	CASSEKFMNTEAFF
NA	TRBV5-8	TRBJ2-2	NA	TGTGCCAGCAGCTTTCTGGGGGGCGACACCGGGGAGCTGTTTTTT	CASSFLGGDTGELFF
NA	TRBV28	TRBJ1-1	NA	TGTGCCAGCAGTCCCCGGAGGGCGGAAGCTTTCTTT	CASSPRRAEAFF
NA	TRBV28	TRBJ1-1	NA	TGTGCCAGCAGTCTAGGCCCCGGGACTGAAGCTTTCTTT	CASSLGPGTEAFF
TRBD1	TRBV29-1	TRBJ2-6	NA	TGCAGCGTGGGACAGGGGACAGCTGGGGCCAACGTCCTGACTTTC	CSVGQGTAGANVLTF
TRBD1	TRBV7-9	TRBJ1-1	NA	TGTGCCAGCAGCTTAGTGGGACAGGGTAAGGCTGAAGCTTTCTTT	CASSLVGQGKAEAFF
TRBD2	TRBV19	TRBJ2-2	once	TGTGCCAGTAGTATCCTTCGACTAGCGGGAGGCCTTAAGGCCGGGGAGCTGTTTTTT	CASSILRLAGGLKAGELFF
TRBD2	TRBV5-1	TRBJ2-7	NA	TGCGCCAGCAGCTTGGATGATAGCGGGAGCCCCTCCTACGAGCAGTACTTC	CASSLDDSGSPSYEQYF
NA	TRBV29-1	TRBJ1-2	NA	TGCAGCGTTGAAAGGAATGGCTACACCTTC	CSVERNGYTF
TRBD1	TRBV6-1	TRBJ2-1	NA	TGTGCCAGCAGTAGAACAGGGGCGTGGGGTGAGCAGTTCTTC	CASSRTGAWGEQFF
NA	TRBV4-1	TRBJ1-5	few	TGCGCCAGCAGCCAAGTGGATCTTATGTATAGCAATCAGCCCCAGCATTTT	CASSQVDLMYSNQPQHF
NA	TRBV30	TRBJ1-2	NA	TGTGCCTGGAGTTGGGGGCTGAACGACTATGGCTACACCTTC	CAWSWGLNDYGYTF